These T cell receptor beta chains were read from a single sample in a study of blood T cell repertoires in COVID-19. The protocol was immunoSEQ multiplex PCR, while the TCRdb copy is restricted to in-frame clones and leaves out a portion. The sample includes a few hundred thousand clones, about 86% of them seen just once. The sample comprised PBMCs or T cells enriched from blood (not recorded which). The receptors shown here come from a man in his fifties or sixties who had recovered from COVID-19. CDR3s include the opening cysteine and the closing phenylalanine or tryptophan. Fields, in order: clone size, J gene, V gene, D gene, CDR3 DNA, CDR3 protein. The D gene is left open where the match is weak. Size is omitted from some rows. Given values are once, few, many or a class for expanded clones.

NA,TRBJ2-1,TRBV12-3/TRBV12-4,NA,TGTGCCAGCAGTTTAATTCAGGCCAATGAGCAGTTCTTC,CASSLIQANEQFF
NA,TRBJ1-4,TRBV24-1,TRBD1,TGTGCCACCAGTGACGCAAATTACAGGGGAAATAATGAAAAACTGTTTTTT,CATSDANYRGNNEKLFF
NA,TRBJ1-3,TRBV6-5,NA,TGTGCCAGCACACAGACAGTACTCTCTGGAAACACCATATATTTT,CASTQTVLSGNTIYF
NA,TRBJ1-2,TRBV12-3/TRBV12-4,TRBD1,TGTGCCAGCAGTTTCAGGGGACAGTTAGGCTACACCTTC,CASSFRGQLGYTF
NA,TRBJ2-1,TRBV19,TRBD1,TGTGCCAGTCATCGGACAGGGGGTGATGAGCAGTTCTTC,CASHRTGGDEQFF
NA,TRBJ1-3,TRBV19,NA,TGTGCCAGTAGCCCCACGGGACAATCTGCAAACACCATATATTTT,CASSPTGQSANTIYF
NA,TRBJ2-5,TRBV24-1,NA,TGTGCCACCAGTGCCCCTACGAAAGAGACCCAGTACTTC,CATSAPTKETQYF
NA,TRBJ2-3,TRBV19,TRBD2,TGTGCCAGTACAGGAGGGAGGGCAGATACGCAGTATTTT,CASTGGRADTQYF
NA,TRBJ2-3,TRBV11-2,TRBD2,TGTGCCAGCAGCTTAGGCGGGAGAGGAGATACGCAGTATTTT,CASSLGGRGDTQYF
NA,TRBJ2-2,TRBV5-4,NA,TGTGCCAGCAGCCCTAGACAGACAGACACCGGGGAGCTGTTTTTT,CASSPRQTDTGELFF
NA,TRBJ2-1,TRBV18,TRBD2,TGTGCCAGCTCACCGGTCGGGACTAGCGGATACAATGAGCAGTTCTTC,CASSPVGTSGYNEQFF
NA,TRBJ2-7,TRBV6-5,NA,TGTGCCAGCCGACCCCCGGGGGGCCACGAGCAGTACTTC,CASRPPGGHEQYF
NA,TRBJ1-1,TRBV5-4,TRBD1,TGTGCCAGCAGCTTGGCCTGGACAGGGGGTGTCGAAGCTTTCTTT,CASSLAWTGGVEAFF
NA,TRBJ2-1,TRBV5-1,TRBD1,TGCGCCAGCAGCAGGAGACAGGGCTACAATGAGCAGTTCTTC,CASSRRQGYNEQFF
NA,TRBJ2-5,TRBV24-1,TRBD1,TGTGCCACCAGTGATCCCACAGGGGAAGTGGAGACCCAGTACTTC,CATSDPTGEVETQYF
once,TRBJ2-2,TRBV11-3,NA,TGTGCCAGCAGCCCCGCACAGGGTTCCACCGGGGAGCTGTTTTTT,CASSPAQGSTGELFF
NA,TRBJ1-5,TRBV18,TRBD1,TGTGCCAGCTCACCACGGCCGGGACAGGGAGAGCAGCCCCAGCATTTT,CASSPRPGQGEQPQHF
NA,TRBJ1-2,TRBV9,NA,TGTGCCAGCAGCCTGACAGCTGCCTATGGCTACACCTTC,CASSLTAAYGYTF
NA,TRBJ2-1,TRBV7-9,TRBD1,TGTGCCAGCAGCAGCCGGGACAGGGTGACAACCTACAATGAGCAGTTCTTC,CASSSRDRVTTYNEQFF
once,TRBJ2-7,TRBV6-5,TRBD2,TGTGCCAGCAGTTGGGGGGAGGGCGAGCAGTACTTC,CASSWGEGEQYF
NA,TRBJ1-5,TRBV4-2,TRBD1,TGTGCCAGCAGCCAGCGGACAGGACTCAATCAGCCCCAGCATTTT,CASSQRTGLNQPQHF
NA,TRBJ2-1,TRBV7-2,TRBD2,TGTGCCAGCAGCTTAGCAGTAGCGGGAGGTTCCTACAATGAGCAGTTCTTC,CASSLAVAGGSYNEQFF
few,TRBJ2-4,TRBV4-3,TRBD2,TGCGCCAGCAGCCAAGACCCTAGCGGGAGTACATTAGCCAAAAACATTCAGTACTTC,CASSQDPSGSTLAKNIQYF
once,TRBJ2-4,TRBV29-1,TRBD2,TGCAGCGTTGGAGCGGGGGGGATAAACATTCAGTACTTC,CSVGAGGINIQYF
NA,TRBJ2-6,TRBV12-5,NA,TGTGCTAGTGGTTTGGAGAGGATGTCTGGGGCCAACGTCCTGACTTTC,CASGLERMSGANVLTF
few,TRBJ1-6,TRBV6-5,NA,TGTGCCAGCCGAGGCGGGAGCTCCTATAATTCACCCCTCCACTTT,CASRGGSSYNSPLHF
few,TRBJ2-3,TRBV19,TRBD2,TGTGCCAGTAGTACGGCGGGGGGGCCCCATACGCAGTATTTT,CASSTAGGPHTQYF
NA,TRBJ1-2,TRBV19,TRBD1,TGTGCCAGTAGAAAAGGGACAGGGGATTCGTTGAGAGGCTACACCTTC,CASRKGTGDSLRGYTF
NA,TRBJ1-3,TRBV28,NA,TGTGCCAGCAGTCAAGAACTCTCTGGAAACACCATATATTTT,CASSQELSGNTIYF
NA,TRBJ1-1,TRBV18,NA,TGTGCCAGCTCACCACCTGGAGGCAACACTGAAGCTTTCTTT,CASSPPGGNTEAFF
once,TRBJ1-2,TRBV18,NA,TGTGCCAGCTCTCCGGGTGGGAGCCTGAGGTATGGCTACACCTTC,CASSPGGSLRYGYTF
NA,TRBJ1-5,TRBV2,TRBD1,TGTGCCAGCAGCAGACCGGGACAGGCTAATCAGCCCCAGCATTTT,CASSRPGQANQPQHF
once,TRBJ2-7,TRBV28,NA,TGTGCCAGCAGTTTAAGGTCTCCGGAGGAGCAGTACTTC,CASSLRSPEEQYF
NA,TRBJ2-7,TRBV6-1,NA,TGTGCCAGCAGTGAGCAGGGGAGGGGGAACTACGAGCAGTACTTC,CASSEQGRGNYEQYF
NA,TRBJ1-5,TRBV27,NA,TGTGCCAGCAGCCGGGGTTCCCCGGTTCTTAGCAATCAGCCCCAGCATTTT,CASSRGSPVLSNQPQHF
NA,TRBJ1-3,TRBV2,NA,TGTGCCAGCAGTGAATCCGCGCGGATGGGTGGAAACACCATATATTTT,CASSESARMGGNTIYF
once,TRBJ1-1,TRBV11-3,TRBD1,TGTGCCAGCAGCCCCCTTGACAGGGGGAAAGGGAACACTGAAGCTTTCTTT,CASSPLDRGKGNTEAFF
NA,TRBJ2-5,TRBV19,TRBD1,TGTGCCAGTAGTCACAGGGGAGAGACCCAGTACTTC,CASSHRGETQYF
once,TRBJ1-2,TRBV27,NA,TGTGCCAGCAGCATTACAGGACAGCCTGGCTACACCTTC,CASSITGQPGYTF
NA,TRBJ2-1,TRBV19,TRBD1,TGTGCCAGTAGTATCGGGACCGGGACAGGGGGCCCCTACAATGAGCAGTTCTTC,CASSIGTGTGGPYNEQFF
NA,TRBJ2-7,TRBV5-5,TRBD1,TGTGCCAGCAGCCCGGGTCTCGGACAGGCCCTTCTTACCTACGAGCAGTACTTC,CASSPGLGQALLTYEQYF
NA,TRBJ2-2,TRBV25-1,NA,TGTGCCAGCAGTCAACTAAACACCGGGGAGCTGTTTTTT,CASSQLNTGELFF
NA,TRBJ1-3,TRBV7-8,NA,TGTGCCAGCAGCTCTAGCAGCCGGTACTCTGGAAACACCATATATTTT,CASSSSSRYSGNTIYF
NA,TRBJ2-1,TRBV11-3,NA,TGTGCCAGCAGCTTAAGGCCGACGGAGTACAATGAGCAGTTCTTC,CASSLRPTEYNEQFF
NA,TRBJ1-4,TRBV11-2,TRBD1,TGTGCCAGCAGCACCCGTAGGGGACAGGGGTGGGGAAGAGGTGAAAAACTGTTTTTT,CASSTRRGQGWGRGEKLFF
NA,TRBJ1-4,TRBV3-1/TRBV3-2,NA,TGTGCCAGCAGCCTAGCGCTCGGGGAAAAACTGTTTTTT,CASSLALGEKLFF
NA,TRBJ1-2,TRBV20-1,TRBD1,TGCAGTCCCAGGGGGCGAGACTACACCTTC,CSPRGRDYTF
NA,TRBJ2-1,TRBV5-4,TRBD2,TGTGCCAGCAGGCGCGCCGGGACTAGCATAAATGAGCAGTTCTTC,CASRRAGTSINEQFF
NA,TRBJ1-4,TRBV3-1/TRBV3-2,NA,TGTGCCAGCAGCCAAGACAGAACCGAAAAACTGTTTTTT,CASSQDRTEKLFF
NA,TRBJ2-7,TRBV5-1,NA,TGCGCCAGCAGCCCGGACACCGGATCCTACGAGCAGTACTTC,CASSPDTGSYEQYF
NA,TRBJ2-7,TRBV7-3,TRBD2,TGTGCCAGCAGCTTAAATAGCGGGGTGGGGGAGCAGTACTTC,CASSLNSGVGEQYF
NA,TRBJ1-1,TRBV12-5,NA,TGTGCTAGTGGTTTGGTACCCGGGGGGGGGCGAGAAGCTTTCTTT,CASGLVPGGGREAFF
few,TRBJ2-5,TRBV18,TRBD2,TGTGCCAGCTCACCACCGGGACTAGAAGAGACCCAGTACTTC,CASSPPGLEETQYF
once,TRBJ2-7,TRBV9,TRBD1,TGTGCCAGCAGCGTTGGACAGGGGGCTAACTACGAGCAGTACTTC,CASSVGQGANYEQYF
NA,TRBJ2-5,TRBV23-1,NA,TGCGCCAGCAGTCAATCGTGCAGGGGCCAAGAGACCCAGTACTTC,CASSQSCRGQETQYF
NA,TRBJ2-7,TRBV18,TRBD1,TGTGCCAGCTCACCAAGGGACAGCCCCTACGAGCAGTACTTC,CASSPRDSPYEQYF
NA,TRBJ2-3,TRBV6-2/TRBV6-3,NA,TGTGCCAGCAGCCCCCGGACAGATACGCAGTATTTT,CASSPRTDTQYF
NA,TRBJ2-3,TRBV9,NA,TGTGCCAGCAGCGAAGGGGGGGTTGGGGATACGCAGTATTTT,CASSEGGVGDTQYF
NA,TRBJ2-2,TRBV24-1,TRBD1,TGTGCCACCAGTGATCCGGGACAGGGCACCGGGGAGCTGTTTTTT,CATSDPGQGTGELFF